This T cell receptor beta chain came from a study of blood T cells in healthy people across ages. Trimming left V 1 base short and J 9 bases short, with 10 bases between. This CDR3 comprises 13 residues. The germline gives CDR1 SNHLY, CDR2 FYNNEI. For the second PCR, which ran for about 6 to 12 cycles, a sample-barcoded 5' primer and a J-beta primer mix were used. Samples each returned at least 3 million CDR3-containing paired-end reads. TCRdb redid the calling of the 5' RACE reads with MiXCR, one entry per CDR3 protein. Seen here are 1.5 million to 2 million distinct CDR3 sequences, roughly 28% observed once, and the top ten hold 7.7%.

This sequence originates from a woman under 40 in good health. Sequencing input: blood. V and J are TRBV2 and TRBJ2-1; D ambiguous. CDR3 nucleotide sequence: TGTGCCAGCAGTGAAGGGCGAACCAGTGAGCAGTTCTTC. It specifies CASSEGRTSEQFF.